This entry lists 24 T cell receptor beta chains sequenced from one sample in a study of cytomegalovirus exposure and HLA in healthy donors. Primers for the PCR totalled 60 Vbeta and 13 Jbeta. The protocol was immunoSEQ multiplex PCR, while the TCRdb copy is restricted to in-frame clones and leaves out a portion. Seen in this sample are under 200,000 clones; the ten most common clones hold approximately 6.4%. The sample taken for sequencing was PBMCs. These receptors originate from a man between 25 and 39 years old in good health and CMV-seronegative.

CDR3: CSASPLFANTEAFF. The CDR3 DNA sequence: TGCAGCGCCTCCCCACTATTCGCGAACACTGAAGCTTTCTTT. The chain recombines TRBV29-1 with TRBJ1-1; D uncertain. The length of the CDR3 is 14 residues. V gave up 7 bases and J gave up 1 base, with 16 bases separating them. Looked up from germline, CDR1 is SQVTM and CDR2 is ANQGSEA.

The chain links TRBV7-9 to TRBJ2-1; tentatively, D is TRBD2 (5 bases). In germline, CDR1 is SEHNR, CDR2 FQNEAQ (reference sequence). Deletions cut 3 bases from V and 7 bases from J, with 16 bases between. This CDR3 comprises 15 residues. CDR3 nucleotide sequence: TGTGCCAGCAGCTTGAAGAGTAGCGCTAAGAATGAGCAGTTCTTC. Protein: CASSLKSSAKNEQFF.

This sequence joins TRBV7-6 and TRBJ1-1; 8 positions agree with TRBD1. Germline V gene sequence: CDR1 SGHVS, CDR2 FNYEAQ. The CDR3 is made up of 15 amino acids. V was pared by 1 base and J by 4 bases, with 5 bases of the junction left unmatched. The CDR3, as DNA: TGTGCCAGCAGCTTAGGTCACAGGGGGAGCACTGAAGCTTTCTTT. Protein: CASSLGHRGSTEAFF.

CDR3 nucleotide sequence: TGTGCCAGCAGCCAGCCCGGGGAATCCTACAATGAGCAGTTCTTC. Residues: CASSQPGESYNEQFF. The J gene is TRBJ2-1, the V gene TRBV14; D perhaps matches TRBD2 (5 bases). Per germline, CDR1 SGHDN and CDR2 FVKESK. CDR3 length equals 15 residues. V was clipped by 3 bases and J by 1 base, with 10 bases between them. The full variable domain, completed using reference TRBV14 and TRBJ2-1, is EAGVTQFPSHSVIEKGQTVTLRCDPISGHDNLYWYRRVMGKEIKFLLHFVKESKQDESGMPNNRFLAERTGGTYSTLKVQPAELEDSGVYFCASSQPGESYNEQFFGPGTRLTVL.

The chain carries TRBV28 and TRBJ1-5; D uncertain. The CDR3 contains 14 residues. Trimming pared 5 bases from V and 2 bases from J, leaving 10 bases between. Germline CDR1 and CDR2: MDHEN and SYDVKM. CDR3 protein: CASSRGIGNQPQHF. CDR3 coding DNA: TGTGCCAGCAGTCGCGGAATTGGCAATCAGCCCCAGCATTTT.

This rearrangement joins TRBV18 to TRBJ2-7; 11 nucleotides align to TRBD2. The CDR3 sequence is 16 residues long. CDR1 KGHSH and CDR2 LQKENI come from the germline V gene. V gave up 3 bases and J gave up 2 bases; unmatched junction bases: 6. CDR3 residues: CASSPPSSGRTYEQYF. DNA of the CDR3: TGTGCCAGCTCACCCCCCTCTAGCGGGAGGACCTACGAGCAGTACTTC.

The CDR3 reads CASSQGISEAFF. As DNA, the CDR3 is TGCGCCAGCAGCCAAGGTATCTCTGAAGCTTTCTTT. The gene calls are TRBV4-1 and TRBJ1-1; the D is unclear. From germline, CDR1 is MGHRA and CDR2 YSYEKL. This CDR3 spans 12 amino acids. Trimming removed 1 base from V and 6 bases from J, with 6 bases in between.

V and J are TRBV5-8 and TRBJ2-1, with 9 positions matching TRBD2. The CDR3 covers 17 residues. Germline V gene sequence: CDR1 SGHTS, CDR2 YDEGEE. V was clipped by 0 bases and J by 3 bases; unmatched bases: 7. The CDR3 is CASSLGAGGLYYNEQFF. The DNA of the CDR3 is TGTGCCAGCAGCTTGGGAGCGGGGGGCCTTTACTACAATGAGCAGTTCTTC.

The rearrangement joins TRBV4-2 to TRBJ2-3; 8 bases line up with TRBD2. CDR3 size: 14 residues. CDR1 LGHNA and CDR2 YNFKEQ come from the germline V gene. The J segment lost 4 bases and the V segment lost 4 bases, leaving 4 bases of the junction unmatched. In DNA, the CDR3 is TGTGCCAGCAGCCGCACTAGCGGTTCAGATACGCAGTATTTT. It is translated as CASSRTSGSDTQYF.

This rearrangement joins TRBV27 to TRBJ1-2; weak D call: TRBD1 (5 bases). Germline-derived CDR1 and CDR2 are MNHEY and SMNVEV (reference sequence). The CDR3 contains 14 residues. Trimming cost V 3 bases and J 7 bases, with 15 bases left between them. CDR3 sequence: CASSLNQGTGGYTF. DNA of the CDR3: TGTGCCAGCAGTTTGAATCAGGGAACTGGTGGCTACACCTTC.

The gene calls are TRBV7-9 and TRBJ2-3; 7 bases agree with TRBD1. The trim removed 7 bases at V and 4 bases at J, leaving 14 bases unmatched. The length of the CDR3 is 16 residues. The germline CDR1 and CDR2 sequences are SEHNR and FQNEAQ (reference sequence). As DNA, the CDR3 is TGTGCCAGCACCTTGGCTACGGGACAGTGGGCAGATACGCAGTATTTT. Translated: CASTLATGQWADTQYF.

The chain links TRBV11-2 to TRBJ2-7; the D gene is possibly TRBD2 (5 bases). Germline CDR1 is SGHAT and CDR2 is FQNNGV. This CDR3 has 13 residues. The germline V and J ends were trimmed by 5 bases and 2 bases, with 10 bases remaining between them. CDR3 protein: CASSLYGTYEQYF. Here the CDR3 DNA reads TGTGCCAGCAGCCTCTACGGGACCTACGAGCAGTACTTC.

The chain carries TRBV13 and TRBJ1-3; D is unclear. Trimming pared 5 bases from V and 0 bases from J, leaving 5 bases between. The CDR3 totals 13 residues. In germline, CDR1 is PRHDT, CDR2 FYEKMQ (reference sequence). The DNA of the CDR3 is TGTGCCAGCAGCCCCTCCTCTGGAAACACCATATATTTT. It yields the protein CASSPSSGNTIYF.

The chain recombines TRBV11-3 with TRBJ1-6, with unresolved D. Trimming left V 0 bases short and J 10 bases short, with 16 bases between. This CDR3 is built from 16 residues. Germline lookup yields CDR1 SGHNT and CDR2 YENEEA. CDR3 residues: CASSLEGGLGRSPLHF. The CDR3 DNA reads TGTGCCAGCAGCTTAGAAGGTGGACTGGGAAGGTCACCCCTCCACTTT.

The rearrangement uses TRBV6-5 and TRBJ1-3; D possibly corresponds to TRBD1 (5 bases). CDR3 size: 16 residues. Between the trimmed V and J ends, which lost 3 bases and 4 bases, there was a span of 16 bases. Germline V CDR1 and CDR2: MNHEY, SVGAGI. The CDR3 loop is CASSYQGFIGGNTIYF. The CDR3 region has the DNA TGTGCCAGCAGTTATCAGGGATTTATCGGAGGAAACACCATATATTTT.

The gene calls are TRBV4-3 and TRBJ2-2, with 7 bases aligning to TRBD1. Germline CDR1 is LGHNA and CDR2 is YSLEER. This CDR3 is 19 amino acids long. V trimming: 4 bases; J trimming: 1 base; junction bases outside the gene matches: 15. The CDR3 sequence is CASSPVWSPTGRNTGELFF. CDR3 DNA sequence: TGCGCCAGCAGCCCCGTTTGGAGCCCGACAGGGAGGAACACCGGGGAGCTGTTTTTT.

The chain is built from TRBV9 and TRBJ1-3; the D gene is possibly TRBD1 (6 bases). Per the germline V gene, CDR1 is SGDLS and CDR2 is YYNGEE. There are 15 residues in the CDR3. V was clipped by 0 bases and J by 4 bases, with 11 bases between them. CDR3 nucleotides: TGTGCCAGCAGCGTAGATCGACAGGTGGGAAACACCATATATTTT. Protein product: CASSVDRQVGNTIYF.

The rearrangement joins TRBV2 to TRBJ2-6, with a weak D call TRBD1 (6 bases). V lost 3 bases to trimming and J lost 0 bases, with 15 bases between them. The CDR3 is 18 residues long. CDR1 is SNHLY and CDR2 is FYNNEI in the germline V gene. This CDR3 reads CASSEWQGLLSGANVLTF. The CDR3 region has the DNA TGTGCCAGCAGTGAGTGGCAGGGGCTACTCTCTGGGGCCAACGTCCTGACTTTC.

The chain uses TRBV7-9 and TRBJ1-1; a weak D match, TRBD1 (5 bases). Trimming left V 7 bases short and J 4 bases short, with 13 bases between. The CDR3 has 13 amino acids. Germline CDR1 and CDR2: SEHNR and FQNEAQ (reference sequence). The CDR3 here is CASTEPGITEAFF. CDR3 DNA: TGTGCCAGCACTGAACCAGGGATCACTGAAGCTTTCTTT.

V is TRBV6-6 and J is TRBJ1-6; TRBD1 matches 7 bases. Germline CDR1 reads MNHNY; CDR2 reads SVGAGI (reference sequence). CDR3 length equals 14 residues. J lost 10 bases, V lost 5 bases, and 8 bases had no gene match. CDR3 in DNA: TGTGCCAGCAGTAGCGGACAGGTCGAGTCACCCCTCCACTTT. Its translation is CASSSGQVESPLHF.

The V gene is TRBV5-6, the J gene TRBJ2-7, with TRBD1 matching 9 bases. Germline V gene lookup returns CDR1 SGHDT and CDR2 YYEEEE. J gave up 0 bases and V 5 bases, and 6 bases lay outside the gene matches. There are 15 residues in the CDR3. CDR3 sequence (DNA): TGTGCCAGCAGGACTACAGGGGGCCCCTCCTACGAGCAGTACTTC. Translated: CASRTTGGPSYEQYF.

The chain recombines TRBV9 with TRBJ2-5; 7 nucleotides match TRBD1. V dropped 4 bases and J dropped 3; count of bases not matched to a gene: 6. The germline V gene has CDR1 SGDLS and CDR2 YYNGEE. This CDR3 region has 14 residues. CDR3 DNA sequence: TGTGCCAGCAGCTCAGGACAGGTTGAAGAGACCCAGTACTTC. It codes for CASSSGQVEETQYF.

V gene TRBV9 combines with J gene TRBJ1-6; possible D gene TRBD1, 5 bases. Trimming left V 3 bases short and J 8 bases short, with 12 bases between. The CDR3 extends over 14 amino acids. CDR1 is SGDLS and CDR2 is YYNGEE in the germline V gene. CDR3 in amino acids: CASSARVGDSPLHF. CDR3 in DNA: TGTGCCAGCAGCGCCCGGGTAGGGGATTCACCCCTCCACTTT.

The genes are TRBV28 and TRBJ2-6; 10 nucleotides align to TRBD1. V was clipped by 8 bases and J by 0 bases; unmatched bases: 4. From germline, CDR1 is MDHEN and CDR2 SYDVKM. The CDR3 extends over 16 amino acids. This CDR3 reads CASWDRGISGANVLTF. The CDR3, as DNA: TGTGCCAGCTGGGACAGGGGAATCTCTGGGGCCAACGTCCTGACTTTC.